The clone carrying this TCR beta chain came up many times. The data belong to a study of prognosis after radiotherapy for stage I lung cancer. Across the study: The study included roughly 13 patients with newly diagnosed primary stage I lung tumors and 4 to 6 with oligometastatic NSCLC after surgical resection of the primary tumor. Distant metastases struck several patients a median of about seven months after radiotherapy; 15 showed no significant progression.

Germline V lookup: CDR1 DFQATT, CDR2 SNEGSKA (reference sequence). Trimming left V 6 bases short and J 6 bases short, with 14 bases between. This CDR3 contains 13 residues. Genomic DNA was the source, and TCR beta CDR3 was amplified from it by two-round multiplex PCR. First-round PCR amplification was performed with primers specific to each TRBV and TRBJ gene. From the multiplex PCR reads, TCRdb called clonotypes with MiXCR, one entry per CDR3 protein. The sample yields about 20,000 distinct CDR3 sequences, about 40% seen once. The chain recombines TRBV20-1 with TRBJ2-2, with TRBD1 as a possible D gene (6 bases). This sequence originates from a donor over 45 with non-small cell lung cancer. Sequencing was performed on PBMCs, taken before or after stereotactic body radiation therapy (not recorded which). CDR3 in amino acids: CSALGEGAGELFF. CDR3 DNA sequence: TGCAGTGCCCTTGGCGAGGGGGCCGGGGAGCTGTTTTTT.